The clone carrying this T cell receptor beta chain came up a few times. Antigen unknown. The data were taken from a study of response to subunit inactivated influenza vaccine. General study findings and limits: After each seasonal influenza vaccination, few new T cells are recruited, the authors suggested.

This CDR3 has 14 amino acids. Trimming removed 6 bases from V and 3 bases from J, with 14 bases in between. CDR1 and CDR2 from the germline V gene are SGHTA and FQGNSA. TCRdb analysed the RT-PCR reads with MiXCR anew, one entry per CDR3 protein. The repertoire consists of 500,000 or so distinct CDR3 sequences, with more than 15% occurring once and the leading ten covering 3%. The V call is TRBV7-2, the J call TRBJ1-1; the D gene is possibly TRBD1 (5 bases). The source of this sequence is a man between 50 and 69 years old who received an inactivated influenza vaccine. The sequenced sample was CD4+ T cells sorted from PBMCs, obtained roughly 24 months after vaccination. The DNA of the CDR3 is TGTGCCAGCAGTCCCTCGTGGGGGGACACTGAAGCTTTCTTT. Translation gives CASSPSWGDTEAFF. The complete variable domain, with remaining parts taken from reference TRBV7-2 and TRBJ1-1, reads GAGVSQSPSNKVTEKGKDVELRCDPISGHTALYWYRQSLGQGLEFLIYFQGNSAPDKSGLPSDRFSAERTGGSVSTLTIQRTQQEDSAVYLCASSPSWGDTEAFFGQGTRLTVV.